This TCR beta chain originates from a study of T cells in localized non-small cell lung cancer. TCRdb keeps only in-frame clones here, not all; method: immunoSEQ multiplex PCR. The data contain more than 25,000 clones, 80% to 90% of them singletons. The CDR3 runs to 14 residues. Trimming at V came to 5 bases and at J to 6 bases, leaving 8 bases not matched to a gene. Per germline, CDR1 SGHAT and CDR2 FQDESV (reference sequence). Regarding this clone: Its antigen is not identified. This specimen includes other DNA sequences encoding the same CDR3.

Points from the study as a whole: Heterogeneity remains possible because sequencing was limited to only one tumor region. T cell clonality was highest in uninvolved adjacent lung, above tumor. Adjacent lung had a median roughly 60 of the 100 largest tumor clones. Longer overall survival was associated with a higher density of T cells in the blood.

The sample in question was peripheral blood, obtained before any cancer treatment. The TCR was taken from a woman aged 35 to 70 with stage I lung adenocarcinoma. This chain uses TRBV11-1 with TRBJ2-7; 9 bases line up with TRBD1. The CDR3 nucleotides read TGTGCCAGCAGCCCGAGGACAGGGGAGGGCGAGCAGTACTTC. Its translation is CASSPRTGEGEQYF. The complete variable domain, with remaining parts taken from reference TRBV11-1 and TRBJ2-7, reads EAEVAQSPRYKITEKSQAVAFWCDPISGHATLYWYRQILGQGPELLVQFQDESVVDDSQLPKDRFSAERLKGVDSTLKIQPAELGDSAMYLCASSPRTGEGEQYFGPGTRLTVT.